This passage covers 26 T cell receptor beta chains from one sample sequenced in a study of beta chain features in type 1 diabetes. The study reverse transcribed the entire isolated RNA, so it sequenced expressed TCRB transcripts. Data came from immunoSEQ multiplex PCR; TCRdb stores just in-frame clones and leaves some out. This sample has 150,000 to 190,000 clones; about 8.1% occur once, and the top ten carry approximately 0.65%. Source material: central memory CD4+ T cells from blood. These TCRs come from a man aged 18 to 30 in good health.

The chain has TRBV30 and TRBJ1-1; 9 nucleotides align to TRBD1. The V gene's germline CDR1 is GTSNPN and CDR2 SVGIG (reference sequence). V lost 3 bases to trimming and J lost 3 bases; unmatched junction nucleotides: 5. The length of the CDR3 is 14 residues. The CDR3 protein is CAWRADRGYTEAFF. The CDR3 DNA reads TGTGCCTGGAGGGCTGACAGGGGGTACACTGAAGCTTTCTTT.

This clone occurred many times. The sample contains more than one DNA sequence encoding this CDR3. The chain has TRBV9 and TRBJ2-1, with a weak D call TRBD1 (5 bases). Germline assignment: CDR1 SGDLS and CDR2 YYNGEE. The CDR3 runs to 15 residues. Trimming removed 3 bases at V and 0 bases at J, with 10 bases between. This CDR3 reads CASSATESSYNEQFF. In nucleotides, the CDR3 is TGTGCCAGCAGCGCGACAGAGAGCTCCTACAATGAGCAGTTCTTC.

This chain joins TRBV6-1 and TRBJ2-3; a possible D gene is TRBD1 (5 bases). CDR3 length: 14 residues. The ends were cut back, 4 bases at V and 2 bases at J, with 10 bases in the middle. Germline loops: CDR1 MNHNS, CDR2 SASEGT. This chain's CDR3 is CASSGQLYTDTQYF. The CDR3 DNA sequence: TGTGCCAGCAGTGGACAGCTATACACAGATACGCAGTATTTT.

This clone was seen a handful of times. The V and J genes are TRBV4-2 and TRBJ2-1; 11 positions agree with TRBD2. There are 18 residues in the CDR3. J lost 9 bases, V lost 2 bases, and 15 bases had no gene match. CDR1 and CDR2 (germline): LGHNA, YNFKEQ. CDR3 nucleotide sequence: TGTGCCAGCAGCCAATACGTGACTAGCGGGATCCGACGGGGTGAGCAGTTCTTC. Translation gives CASSQYVTSGIRRGEQFF.

In its sample, this clone was seen a few times. The chain has TRBV4-3 and TRBJ1-1, with a weak D call TRBD1 (5 bases). CDR3 length equals 13 residues. The germline V and J ends were trimmed by 0 bases and 5 bases, with 7 bases remaining between them. Germline CDR1 is LGHNA and CDR2 is YSLEER. CDR3 DNA sequence: TGCGCCAGCAGCCAAGATAGGGGAACTGAAGCTTTCTTT. Translated: CASSQDRGTEAFF.

In regard to this clone: Its ends do not fully match the called genes, so a read error is possible. In DNA, the CDR3 is TGTGCCGGCAGGGGGGGGCTCTCTACAGATACGCAGTATTTT. Translated: CAGRGGLSTDTQYF. The rearrangement links TRBV2 to TRBJ2-3; the D call may be TRBD1 or TRBD2 (7 bases each). Per germline, CDR1 SNHLY and CDR2 FYNNEI. The CDR3 spans 14 residues.

This clone was seen at least ten times. The sample carries other DNA sequences with the same CDR3. The V call is TRBV7-2, the J call TRBJ2-3; 11 positions match TRBD2. The junction had 7 bases not matched to a gene; V was cut back by 5 bases and J by 3 bases. From germline, CDR1 is SGHTA and CDR2 FQGNSA. This CDR3 is built from 16 residues. The CDR3 spells CASSPNLAGGTDTQYF. The CDR3 nucleotides read TGTGCCAGCAGCCCAAACCTAGCGGGGGGAACAGATACGCAGTATTTT.

This chain links TRBV5-1 with TRBJ1-1; a weak D match, TRBD1 (5 bases). CDR3 length equals 14 residues. Looked up from germline, CDR1 is SGHRS and CDR2 is YFSETQ. V lost 3 bases and J lost 0, with 9 bases in between. The CDR3 coding sequence is TGCGCCAGCAGCTCGGGACTGTTGAACACTGAAGCTTTCTTT. This translates into CASSSGLLNTEAFF.

This clone was seen many times. This rearrangement joins TRBV29-1 to TRBJ2-7; possible D gene TRBD1, 5 bases. This CDR3 contains 13 residues. Trimming shortened V by 0 bases and J by 5 bases, and 11 bases separated the two germline ends. The germline gives CDR1 SQVTM, CDR2 ANQGSEA. CDR3 amino acids: CSVEDSRAHEQYF. CDR3 sequence (DNA): TGCAGCGTTGAAGATTCCAGGGCCCACGAGCAGTACTTC.

This chain uses TRBV28 with TRBJ1-2, with 11 nucleotides matching TRBD1. The CDR3 runs to 16 residues. V shed 5 bases, J shed 6 bases, and the junction held 11 bases outside the gene matches. The germline CDR1 and CDR2 sequences are MDHEN and SYDVKM. In DNA form, the CDR3 reads TGTGCCAGCAGTGCCCGGGACAGGGGGATTCGTGATGGCTACACCTTC. This encodes CASSARDRGIRDGYTF.

V is TRBV7-3 and J is TRBJ1-6; the D gene is possibly TRBD1 (6 bases). The CDR3 consists of 16 residues. CDR1 and CDR2 (germline): SGHTA, FQGTGA. The V end lost 5 bases, the J end lost 9 bases, and 20 bases lay between the germline ends. This CDR3 reads CASSPRGTGTGSPLHF. In DNA form, the CDR3 reads TGTGCCAGCAGCCCCAGAGGTACAGGGACGGGTTCACCCCTCCACTTT.

This clone was counted ten times or more. The chain combines TRBV28 with TRBJ2-5, with TRBD1 matching 8 bases. Germline CDR1 reads MDHEN; CDR2 reads SYDVKM. Trimming removed 5 bases from V and 7 bases from J; junction bases left unmatched: 9. The CDR3 runs 14 residues. This CDR3 reads CASSPGQAAGTQYF. The DNA of the CDR3 is TGTGCCAGCAGTCCGGGACAGGCGGCTGGGACCCAGTACTTC.

V and J are TRBV7-3 and TRBJ1-3; the D gene is possibly TRBD1 (6 bases). With 5 bases removed from V and 0 bases from J, the gap between germline ends came to 11 bases. Germline-derived CDR1 and CDR2 are SGHTA and FQGTGA. CDR3 size: 15 residues. The CDR3 region is CASSEGQNSGNTIYF. Here the CDR3 DNA reads TGTGCCAGCAGCGAAGGACAGAACTCTGGAAACACCATATATTTT. Full variable domain (missing parts from reference TRBV7-3 and TRBJ1-3): GAGVSQTPSNKVTEKGKYVELRCDPISGHTALYWYRQSLGQGPEFLIYFQGTGAADDSGLPNDRFFAVRPEGSVSTLKIQRTERGDSAVYLCASSEGQNSGNTIYFGEGSWLTVV.

The V call is TRBV4-3, the J call TRBJ1-1; D is undetermined. CDR3 length: 14 residues. CDR1 and CDR2 from the germline V gene are LGHNA and YSLEER. V was trimmed by 4 bases and J by 1 base, leaving 10 bases between them. This CDR3 is CASSRARGNTEAFF. The CDR3 bases are TGCGCCAGCAGCCGGGCTCGGGGGAACACTGAAGCTTTCTTT.

The rearrangement uses TRBV4-3 and TRBJ1-2, with D possibly being TRBD1 (6 bases). Germline V gene sequence: CDR1 LGHNA, CDR2 YSLEER. Trimming pared 0 bases from V and 8 bases from J, leaving 19 bases between. The CDR3 covers 16 residues. CDR3 sequence: CASSQESQGRLWGYTF. CDR3 in DNA: TGCGCCAGCAGCCAAGAATCACAGGGAAGACTGTGGGGCTACACCTTC.

The V gene is TRBV5-1, the J gene TRBJ1-1, with 7 bases that match TRBD1. Unmatched junction bases numbered 10, after V lost 3 bases and J lost 8 bases. Germline values: CDR1 SGHRS, CDR2 YFSETQ. This CDR3 comprises 14 residues. The CDR3 is CASSSGQAFLEAFF. In nucleotides, the CDR3 is TGCGCCAGCAGCTCCGGACAGGCTTTCTTGGAAGCTTTCTTT.

The chain joins TRBV7-3 to TRBJ1-2, with D possibly matching TRBD1 (6 bases). Per the germline V gene, CDR1 is SGHTA and CDR2 is FQGTGA. V was pared by 5 bases and J by 4 bases, with 14 bases between. The CDR3 has 14 amino acids. The DNA for the CDR3 is TGTGCCAGCAGCCCAACCACAGGGTCCTATGGCTACACCTTC. Translated, it gives CASSPTTGSYGYTF.

This clone was found many times. The chain is built from TRBV19 and TRBJ2-1; 9 positions match TRBD1. The CDR3 is made up of 15 amino acids. CDR1 is LNHDA, CDR2 SQIVND, per germline (reference sequence). V shed 4 bases, J shed 5 bases, and the junction held 6 bases outside the gene matches. The CDR3 is CASSTDRTGDNEQFF. CDR3 nucleotide sequence: TGTGCCAGTAGTACCGACCGGACAGGGGACAATGAGCAGTTCTTC.

This rearrangement joins TRBV5-1 to TRBJ2-1; TRBD2 might be the D (7 bases). Germline CDR1 reads SGHRS; CDR2 reads YFSETQ. This CDR3 has 15 amino acids. With 0 bases removed from V and 9 bases from J, the gap between germline ends came to 16 bases. Written as DNA, the CDR3 is TGCGCCAGCAGCTTGGAACAGGGAGGGATGGGTGAGCAGTTCTTC. It is translated as CASSLEQGGMGEQFF.

This clone occurred a few times. CDR3 coding DNA: TGTGCCAGCAGCTTGACGACGGGGAACACCATATATTTT. Protein product: CASSLTTGNTIYF. The chain joins TRBV7-9 to TRBJ1-3; the D is unclear. CDR3 length equals 13 residues. Germline CDR1 is SEHNR and CDR2 is FQNEAQ (reference sequence). The germline V and J ends were trimmed by 3 bases and 7 bases, with 10 bases remaining between them. The full variable domain, completed using reference TRBV7-9 and TRBJ1-3, is DTGVSQNPRHKITKRGQNVTFRCDPISEHNRLYWYRQTLGQGPEFLTYFQNEAQLEKSRLLSDRFSAERPKGSFSTLEIQRTEQGDSAMYLCASSLTTGNTIYFGEGSWLTVV.

The chain has TRBV9 and TRBJ1-2; D is ambiguous. Deletions cut 3 bases from V and 7 bases from J, with 10 bases between. This CDR3 region has 12 residues. CDR1 SGDLS and CDR2 YYNGEE come from the germline V gene. The CDR3 here is CASSARLGGYTF. The CDR3 bases are TGTGCCAGCAGCGCAAGACTAGGTGGCTACACCTTC.

A few counts support this clone. The gene calls are TRBV5-5 and TRBJ1-4, with 7 bases matching TRBD1. Germline lookup yields CDR1 SGHKS and CDR2 YYEKEE (reference sequence). The CDR3 length is 16 residues. Trimming took 2 bases from V and 0 from J; bases not matched to a gene: 4. The DNA of the CDR3 is TGTGCCAGCAGCTTAGACAGGGCGACAACTAATGAAAAACTGTTTTTT. This codes for CASSLDRATTNEKLFF.

V gene TRBV19 combines with J gene TRBJ1-5, with unresolved D. The CDR3 spans 14 residues. Germline V gives CDR1 LNHDA, CDR2 SQIVND (reference sequence). V was clipped by 3 bases and J by 5 bases, with 11 bases between them. The CDR3 DNA is TGTGCCAGTAGTATGCAAGGAGAGGATCAGCCCCAGCATTTT. This gives the protein CASSMQGEDQPQHF.

The chain links TRBV11-2 to TRBJ2-1; 7 positions match TRBD2. This CDR3 spans 15 amino acids. V was pared by 3 bases and J by 9 bases, with 11 bases of the junction left unmatched. Germline lookup yields CDR1 SGHAT and CDR2 FQNNGV. The CDR3 DNA sequence: TGTGCCAGCAGCTTCCGTTGGGCGGGAGTATCTGAGCAGTTCTTC. The encoded protein is CASSFRWAGVSEQFF.

The table lists this clone with a few counts. This sequence joins TRBV28 and TRBJ2-7, with 7 bases that match TRBD1. Germline V gives CDR1 MDHEN, CDR2 SYDVKM. This CDR3 spans 11 amino acids. This CDR3 is CATTGPDEQYF. The CDR3 coding sequence is TGTGCTACGACAGGGCCTGACGAGCAGTACTTC.

The sample holds many counts of this clone. The CDR3 reads CASSVFGGEQYDTQYF. The CDR3 DNA reads TGTGCCAGCAGCGTCTTCGGGGGGGAGCAGTATGATACGCAGTATTTT. V usage is TRBV9 and J usage is TRBJ2-3; 8 bases match TRBD2. Trimming took 2 bases from V and 6 from J; bases not matched to a gene: 11. The CDR3 covers 16 residues. CDR1 is SGDLS and CDR2 is YYNGEE in the germline V gene.